Listed below are T cell receptor beta chains from one sample, sequenced in a study of beta chain features in type 1 diabetes. Sequencing used immunoSEQ multiplex PCR; TCRdb keeps in-frame clones, though not all of them. This sample has about 660,000 clones, with 11% to 15% found just once. The sample was naive CD4+ T cells from blood. All receptors derive from a man between 18 and 29 years old with type 1 diabetes. CDR3s include the opening cysteine and the closing phenylalanine or tryptophan. The order of the fields is V gene, D gene, J gene, clone size, CDR3 protein, CDR3 DNA. The D gene is left open where the match is weak. Clone size is shown for a subset of rows, as once, few, many or a class of expanded clone.

v_gene: TRBV11-1
d_gene: .
j_gene: TRBJ2-5
abundance: few
CDR3aa: CASSSRLIQETQYF
CDR3nt: TGTGCCAGCAGCTCCAGACTGATCCAAGAGACCCAGTACTTC

v_gene: TRBV4-2
d_gene: TRBD2
j_gene: TRBJ2-1
abundance: few
CDR3aa: CASSQDSPSGSPYNEQFF
CDR3nt: TGTGCCAGCAGCCAAGATTCCCCCAGCGGGAGCCCCTACAATGAGCAGTTCTTC

v_gene: TRBV6-5
d_gene: .
j_gene: TRBJ2-2
abundance: .
CDR3aa: CASSSYTGELFF
CDR3nt: TGTGCCAGCAGTTCATACACCGGGGAGCTGTTTTTT

v_gene: TRBV2
d_gene: .
j_gene: TRBJ2-3
abundance: .
CDR3aa: CASSVGFSTDTQYF
CDR3nt: TGTGCCAGCAGTGTTGGATTTAGCACAGATACGCAGTATTTT

v_gene: TRBV5-6
d_gene: .
j_gene: TRBJ2-5
abundance: few
CDR3aa: CASSLVRETQYF
CDR3nt: TGTGCCAGCAGCTTGGTTCGGGAGACCCAGTACTTC

v_gene: TRBV30
d_gene: .
j_gene: TRBJ2-3
abundance: .
CDR3aa: CAWRKQSSTDTQYF
CDR3nt: TGTGCCTGGAGGAAACAGTCTAGCACAGATACGCAGTATTTT

v_gene: TRBV9
d_gene: TRBD2
j_gene: TRBJ2-1
abundance: few
CDR3aa: CASSVAGTSGNLYNEQFF
CDR3nt: TGTGCCAGCAGCGTAGCCGGGACTAGCGGGAACCTTTACAATGAGCAGTTCTTC

v_gene: TRBV4-2
d_gene: .
j_gene: TRBJ1-5
abundance: few
CDR3aa: CASSQGQFNQPQHF
CDR3nt: TGTGCCAGCAGCCAAGGACAGTTCAATCAGCCCCAGCATTTT

v_gene: TRBV5-1
d_gene: .
j_gene: TRBJ2-2
abundance: .
CDR3aa: CASSFNTGELFF
CDR3nt: TGCGCCAGCAGCTTTAACACCGGGGAGCTGTTTTTT

v_gene: TRBV7-9
d_gene: .
j_gene: TRBJ1-5
abundance: few
CDR3aa: CASSGGSSNQPQHF
CDR3nt: TGTGCTTCGTCGGGGGGTTCGAGCAATCAGCCCCAGCATTTT

v_gene: TRBV6-5
d_gene: .
j_gene: TRBJ1-5
abundance: .
CDR3aa: CASSYTSENQPQHF
CDR3nt: TGTGCCAGCAGTTACACCTCGGAGAATCAGCCCCAGCATTTT

v_gene: TRBV19
d_gene: .
j_gene: TRBJ2-2
abundance: .
CDR3aa: CASSIVAGTGELFF
CDR3nt: TGTGCCAGTAGTATAGTTGCCGGGACCGGGGAGCTGTTTTTT

v_gene: TRBV5-1
d_gene: .
j_gene: TRBJ1-2
abundance: few
CDR3aa: CASSLKGPEGYTF
CDR3nt: TGCGCCAGCAGCTTGAAGGGACCGGAGGGCTACACCTTC

v_gene: TRBV10-3
d_gene: .
j_gene: TRBJ2-7
abundance: few
CDR3aa: CAISESAVTTYEQYF
CDR3nt: TGTGCCATCAGTGAGTCGGCGGTAACCACCTACGAGCAGTACTTC

v_gene: TRBV2
d_gene: .
j_gene: TRBJ1-1
abundance: few
CDR3aa: CASTIHEQNTEAFF
CDR3nt: TGTGCCAGCACCATTCACGAACAGAACACTGAAGCTTTCTTT

v_gene: TRBV6-6
d_gene: .
j_gene: TRBJ2-7
abundance: .
CDR3aa: CASSYQLQAYEQYF
CDR3nt: TGTGCCAGCAGTTATCAGTTGCAGGCCTACGAGCAGTACTTC

v_gene: TRBV20-1
d_gene: .
j_gene: TRBJ1-5
abundance: few
CDR3aa: CSGVGAQHF
CDR3nt: TGCAGTGGGGTAGGGGCCCAGCATTTT

v_gene: TRBV5-1
d_gene: .
j_gene: TRBJ2-2
abundance: .
CDR3aa: CASSPGQPGELFF
CDR3nt: TGCGCCAGCAGCCCAGGACAGCCCGGGGAGCTGTTTTTT

v_gene: TRBV16
d_gene: .
j_gene: TRBJ2-1
abundance: few
CDR3aa: CASSHGGPAYNEQFF
CDR3nt: TGTGCCAGCAGTCATGGAGGGCCTGCCTACAATGAGCAGTTCTTC

v_gene: TRBV11-3
d_gene: .
j_gene: TRBJ2-1
abundance: .
CDR3aa: CASSLWSGEQFF
CDR3nt: TGTGCCAGCAGCTTATGGTCGGGGGAGCAGTTCTTC

v_gene: TRBV7-9
d_gene: .
j_gene: TRBJ2-2
abundance: .
CDR3aa: CASSPLGNTGELFF
CDR3nt: TGTGCCAGCAGCCCCCTAGGAAACACCGGGGAGCTGTTTTTT

v_gene: TRBV29-1
d_gene: .
j_gene: TRBJ2-5
abundance: .
CDR3aa: CSVEGSGETQYF
CDR3nt: TGCAGCGTTGAGGGGTCAGGGGAGACCCAGTACTTC

v_gene: TRBV29-1
d_gene: .
j_gene: TRBJ2-2
abundance: few
CDR3aa: CSVVPGLNTGELFF
CDR3nt: TGCAGCGTTGTGCCAGGGCTGAACACCGGGGAGCTGTTTTTT

v_gene: TRBV10-3
d_gene: .
j_gene: TRBJ2-3
abundance: .
CDR3aa: CAISEIADTDTQYF
CDR3nt: TGTGCCATCAGTGAGATCGCAGACACAGATACGCAGTATTTT

v_gene: TRBV25-1
d_gene: TRBD1
j_gene: TRBJ1-4
abundance: few
CDR3aa: CASSAYRGQEEKLFF
CDR3nt: TGTGCCAGCAGTGCTTACAGGGGGCAGGAGGAAAAACTGTTTTTT

v_gene: TRBV7-9
d_gene: .
j_gene: TRBJ2-7
abundance: few
CDR3aa: CASSLERVTGEFYEQYF
CDR3nt: TGTGCCAGCAGCTTAGAGAGGGTAACCGGGGAATTTTACGAGCAGTACTTC

v_gene: TRBV6-5
d_gene: .
j_gene: TRBJ2-5
abundance: .
CDR3aa: CASRLTLTQETQYF
CDR3nt: TGTGCCAGCAGGCTGACACTGACCCAAGAGACCCAGTACTTC

v_gene: TRBV11-2
d_gene: .
j_gene: TRBJ2-1
abundance: .
CDR3aa: CASSYLVLGGSEQFF
CDR3nt: TGTGCCAGCAGCTATTTAGTACTAGGTGGCTCTGAGCAGTTCTTC

v_gene: TRBV2
d_gene: .
j_gene: TRBJ2-7
abundance: few
CDR3aa: CASSEAPAPYEQYF
CDR3nt: TGTGCCAGCAGTGAGGCTCCAGCACCCTACGAGCAGTACTTC

v_gene: TRBV5-1
d_gene: .
j_gene: TRBJ2-2
abundance: few
CDR3aa: CASSYQGAGELFF
CDR3nt: TGCGCCAGCAGCTATCAGGGAGCCGGGGAGCTGTTTTTT

v_gene: TRBV15
d_gene: TRBD1
j_gene: TRBJ1-5
abundance: few
CDR3aa: CATSRSRGTEGNQPQHF
CDR3nt: TGTGCCACCAGCAGGTCCCGCGGGACAGAGGGCAATCAGCCCCAGCATTTT

v_gene: TRBV4-3
d_gene: TRBD1
j_gene: TRBJ1-4
abundance: .
CDR3aa: CASSQDTAGGRRTTNEKLFF
CDR3nt: TGCGCCAGCAGCCAAGATACCGCAGGGGGGCGACGGACAACTAATGAAAAACTGTTTTTT

v_gene: TRBV5-1
d_gene: .
j_gene: TRBJ2-5
abundance: few
CDR3aa: CASSLFGETQYF
CDR3nt: TGCGCCAGCAGCTTGTTCGGTGAGACCCAGTACTTC

v_gene: TRBV28
d_gene: TRBD1
j_gene: TRBJ2-3
abundance: .
CDR3aa: CASSRQGTSTDTQYF
CDR3nt: TGTGCCAGCAGTAGACAGGGCACTAGCACAGATACGCAGTATTTT

v_gene: TRBV5-4
d_gene: TRBD2
j_gene: TRBJ2-1
abundance: .
CDR3aa: CASSSSASGRNEQFF
CDR3nt: TGTGCCAGCAGCTCTTCGGCTAGCGGGCGCAATGAGCAGTTCTTC

v_gene: TRBV7-2
d_gene: TRBD2
j_gene: TRBJ2-3
abundance: .
CDR3aa: CASSSWRGAADTQYF
CDR3nt: TGTGCCAGCAGCTCCTGGCGGGGGGCAGCAGATACGCAGTATTTT

v_gene: TRBV27
d_gene: TRBD1
j_gene: TRBJ1-5
abundance: .
CDR3aa: CASSSRQGELRQPQHF
CDR3nt: TGTGCCAGCAGTTCACGACAGGGGGAATTGCGTCAGCCCCAGCATTTT

v_gene: TRBV28
d_gene: .
j_gene: TRBJ2-1
abundance: few
CDR3aa: CASSLGGPPSDEQFF
CDR3nt: TGTGCCAGCAGTTTGGGGGGTCCCCCCTCGGATGAGCAGTTCTTC

v_gene: TRBV7-6
d_gene: .
j_gene: TRBJ2-3
abundance: .
CDR3aa: CASSRRLDTQYF
CDR3nt: TGTGCCAGCAGCCGCCGGCTAGATACGCAGTATTTT

v_gene: TRBV30
d_gene: .
j_gene: TRBJ1-3
abundance: .
CDR3aa: CAWTTGPSGNTIYF
CDR3nt: TGTGCCTGGACAACAGGGCCCTCTGGAAACACCATATATTTT

v_gene: TRBV4-1
d_gene: .
j_gene: TRBJ2-5
abundance: few
CDR3aa: CASRGQQETQYF
CDR3nt: TGCGCCAGTCGGGGGCAGCAAGAGACCCAGTACTTC

v_gene: TRBV7-2
d_gene: .
j_gene: TRBJ1-6
abundance: .
CDR3aa: CASSSGGASPLHF
CDR3nt: TGTGCCAGCAGCTCGGGGGGCGCATCACCCCTCCACTTT

v_gene: TRBV19
d_gene: TRBD1
j_gene: TRBJ1-5
abundance: .
CDR3aa: CASSTDRAYQPQHF
CDR3nt: TGTGCCAGTAGTACCGACAGGGCTTATCAGCCCCAGCATTTT

v_gene: TRBV5-1
d_gene: TRBD1
j_gene: TRBJ2-7
abundance: .
CDR3aa: CASSYLGTGYEQYF
CDR3nt: TGCGCCAGCAGCTACCTCGGGACAGGGTACGAGCAGTACTTC

v_gene: TRBV18
d_gene: TRBD2
j_gene: TRBJ2-7
abundance: .
CDR3aa: CASSPQTSGIYEQYF
CDR3nt: TGTGCCAGCTCACCACAAACTAGCGGGATATACGAGCAGTACTTC

v_gene: TRBV10-3
d_gene: .
j_gene: TRBJ2-1
abundance: .
CDR3aa: CAISPRGGESSYNEQFF
CDR3nt: TGTGCCATCAGTCCTCGAGGAGGAGAGAGCTCCTACAATGAGCAGTTCTTC

v_gene: TRBV30
d_gene: TRBD1
j_gene: TRBJ1-1
abundance: few
CDR3aa: CAWRHSDRVWTEAFF
CDR3nt: TGTGCCTGGAGACACAGCGACAGGGTTTGGACTGAAGCTTTCTTT

v_gene: TRBV11-2
d_gene: .
j_gene: TRBJ1-1
abundance: .
CDR3aa: CATNIGGPDTEAFF
CDR3nt: TGTGCCACCAACATCGGGGGGCCGGACACTGAAGCTTTCTTT

v_gene: TRBV7-3
d_gene: .
j_gene: TRBJ2-3
abundance: .
CDR3aa: CASSPGQRGAGDTQYF
CDR3nt: TGTGCCAGCAGCCCTGGACAGCGGGGCGCGGGAGATACGCAGTATTTT

v_gene: TRBV7-9
d_gene: .
j_gene: TRBJ2-7
abundance: .
CDR3aa: CASSPGQTYEQYF
CDR3nt: TGTGCCAGCAGCCCCGGACAGACCTACGAGCAGTACTTC

v_gene: TRBV7-3
d_gene: .
j_gene: TRBJ2-1
abundance: few
CDR3aa: CASSPSSYNEQFF
CDR3nt: TGTGCCAGCAGCCCTAGCTCCTACAATGAGCAGTTCTTC

v_gene: TRBV4-1
d_gene: .
j_gene: TRBJ1-2
abundance: few
CDR3aa: CASSQDPHGYTF
CDR3nt: TGCGCCAGCAGCCAAGATCCACACGGCTACACCTTC

v_gene: TRBV2
d_gene: TRBD2
j_gene: TRBJ2-5
abundance: .
CDR3aa: CAIAGVAGGETQYF
CDR3nt: TGTGCCATCGCCGGGGTAGCGGGAGGTGAGACCCAGTACTTC